This T cell receptor (beta chain) was sequenced in a study of CXCR3-negative and CXCR3-positive naive CD8 T cells. Points from the study as a whole: Comparison of naive cells showed more hydrophobic TRB CDR3s in CXCR3-positive than in CXCR3-negative naive cells. TRB CDR3 properties served as the basis for inferring TCR strength, and surface CD5 was comparable between naive subsets. Sequencing showed both naive subsets with comparably high diversity, and memory CD8+ cells much lower.

Researchers prepared the TRB cDNA libraries using 5' RACE with UMI labels. TCRdb reprocessed the 5' RACE reads, with one entry per CDR3 protein and no DNA. Its table records 65,000 to 75,000 distinct CDR3 sequences. The CDR3 covers 13 residues. From germline, CDR1 is SGHDT and CDR2 YYEEEE. As regards this clonotype: The antigen remains undetermined.

The V call is TRBV5-6, the J call TRBJ2-2. This sequence was found in a human donor in good health. Some clones in this sample may be carry-over from other donors' samples. Input material: naive CXCR3- CD8+ T cells from blood. The subset was: CD45RO-CCR7+CD27+CD95- naive CD8+ T cells lacking CXCR3 (TNR3-). The CDR3: CASSFVLSGELFF.